This TCR beta chain comes out of a study of cytomegalovirus exposure and HLA in healthy donors. The CDR3 covers 14 residues. J gave up 4 bases and V 0 bases, and 0 bases lay outside the gene matches. The germline CDR1 and CDR2 sequences are LGHNA and YSLEER. Method: immunoSEQ multiplex PCR; TCRdb's copy keeps in-frame clones and lacks some. This table has 100,000 to 150,000 clones, roughly 90% appearing once. The receptor was isolated from a man under 40 in good health and CMV-seronegative. The V and J genes are TRBV4-3 and TRBJ1-2; 9 bases agree with TRBD1. Sequenced: PBMCs. The CDR3 DNA reads as TGCGCCAGCAGCCAAGAGGACAGGGGCTATGGCTACACCTTC. Translated: CASSQEDRGYGYTF.